This entry describes one T cell receptor beta chain. Its antigen is unknown. The same CDR3 also results from other DNA sequences found in this sample. These data are taken from a study of cytomegalovirus exposure and HLA in healthy donors. Findings and caveats of the study: Indistinguishable V segments, including TRBV6-2 and TRBV6-3, were excluded.

The CDR3 covers 14 residues. Germline CDR1 SGHNT, CDR2 YENEEA. V lost 5 bases, J lost 4 bases, and 13 bases lay in between. 13 Jbeta primers and 60 Vbeta primers were used for the PCR. The assay was immunoSEQ multiplex PCR, and TCRdb's table has in-frame clones only and misses some. Counted here are about 170,000 clones, roughly 76% occurring once; the ten biggest clones make up roughly 4.4%. Sample: PBMCs. This chain links TRBV11-3 with TRBJ2-3; perhaps TRBD1 as D (5 bases). This sequence was found in a woman aged 18-29 years in good health and CMV-seropositive. The CDR3 coding sequence is TGTGCCAGCAGCCAGAGCAGGGTGTCAGATACGCAGTATTTT. Translation gives CASSQSRVSDTQYF.